The source of this T cell receptor beta chain is a study of T cell responses to AZD1222 COVID-19 vaccine. General observations from the study: In all cases, repertoires were sampled only after the peak T cell response. Increased Spike-specific TCR breadth and depth were observed after two AZD1222 doses.

For this clone: The target antigen is unknown.

Produced via immunoSEQ multiplex PCR; TCRdb's table is partial and in-frame only. The sample holds about 89,000 clones, around nine tenths seen once. The CDR3 totals 12 residues. Germline V gene sequence: CDR1 KGHSH, CDR2 LQKENI. V lost 3 bases and J lost 7, with 9 bases in between. The chain joins TRBV18 to TRBJ1-2, with D unclear. Sample: peripheral blood, taken 28 days after the second AZD1222 dose. The sequence was obtained from an adult who received the AZD1222 COVID-19 vaccine. The CDR3: CASSPDMGGYTF. CDR3 nucleotide sequence: TGTGCCAGCTCACCTGACATGGGTGGCTACACCTTC.